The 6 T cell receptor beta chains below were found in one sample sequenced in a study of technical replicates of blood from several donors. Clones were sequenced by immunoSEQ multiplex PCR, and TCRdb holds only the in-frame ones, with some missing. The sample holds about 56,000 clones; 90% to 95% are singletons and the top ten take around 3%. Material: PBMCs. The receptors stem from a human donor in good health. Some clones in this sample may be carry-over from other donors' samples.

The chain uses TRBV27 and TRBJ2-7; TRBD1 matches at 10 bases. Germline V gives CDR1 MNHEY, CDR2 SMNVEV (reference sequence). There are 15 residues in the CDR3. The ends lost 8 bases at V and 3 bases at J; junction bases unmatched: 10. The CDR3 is CASGRGGQGIYEQYF. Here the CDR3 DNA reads TGTGCCAGCGGGAGGGGGGGACAGGGGATCTACGAGCAGTACTTC.

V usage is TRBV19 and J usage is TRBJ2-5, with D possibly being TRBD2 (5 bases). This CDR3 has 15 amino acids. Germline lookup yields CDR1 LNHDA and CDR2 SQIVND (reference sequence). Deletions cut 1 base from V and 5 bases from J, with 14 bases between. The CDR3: CASSIGVRGGETQYF. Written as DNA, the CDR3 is TGTGCCAGTAGTATAGGAGTTCGGGGTGGGGAGACCCAGTACTTC.

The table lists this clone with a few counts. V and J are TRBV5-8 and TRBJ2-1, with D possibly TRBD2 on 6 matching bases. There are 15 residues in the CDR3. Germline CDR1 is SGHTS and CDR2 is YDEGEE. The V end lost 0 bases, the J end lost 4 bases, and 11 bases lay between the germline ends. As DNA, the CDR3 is TGTGCCAGCAGCTTGGCTAGGACTACGTACAATGAGCAGTTCTTC. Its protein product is CASSLARTTYNEQFF.

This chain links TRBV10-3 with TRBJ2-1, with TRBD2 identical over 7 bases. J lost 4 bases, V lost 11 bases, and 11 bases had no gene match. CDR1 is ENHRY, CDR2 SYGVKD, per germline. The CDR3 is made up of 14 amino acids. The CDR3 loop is CASRRGSPYNEQFF. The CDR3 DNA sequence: TGTGCCTCCCGGCGGGGGTCCCCTTACAATGAGCAGTTCTTC.

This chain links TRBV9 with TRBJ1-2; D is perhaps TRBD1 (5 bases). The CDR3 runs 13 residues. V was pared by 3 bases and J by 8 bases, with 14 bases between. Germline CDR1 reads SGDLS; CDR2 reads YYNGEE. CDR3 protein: CASSGTTGGGYTF. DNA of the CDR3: TGTGCCAGCAGCGGGACCACAGGTGGAGGCTACACCTTC.

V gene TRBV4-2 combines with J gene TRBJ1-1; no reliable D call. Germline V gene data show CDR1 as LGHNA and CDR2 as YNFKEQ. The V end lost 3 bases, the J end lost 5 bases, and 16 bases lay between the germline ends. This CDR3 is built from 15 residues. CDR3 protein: CASSQIIGRGTEAFF. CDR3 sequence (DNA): TGTGCCAGCAGCCAGATAATTGGGCGGGGAACTGAAGCTTTCTTT.